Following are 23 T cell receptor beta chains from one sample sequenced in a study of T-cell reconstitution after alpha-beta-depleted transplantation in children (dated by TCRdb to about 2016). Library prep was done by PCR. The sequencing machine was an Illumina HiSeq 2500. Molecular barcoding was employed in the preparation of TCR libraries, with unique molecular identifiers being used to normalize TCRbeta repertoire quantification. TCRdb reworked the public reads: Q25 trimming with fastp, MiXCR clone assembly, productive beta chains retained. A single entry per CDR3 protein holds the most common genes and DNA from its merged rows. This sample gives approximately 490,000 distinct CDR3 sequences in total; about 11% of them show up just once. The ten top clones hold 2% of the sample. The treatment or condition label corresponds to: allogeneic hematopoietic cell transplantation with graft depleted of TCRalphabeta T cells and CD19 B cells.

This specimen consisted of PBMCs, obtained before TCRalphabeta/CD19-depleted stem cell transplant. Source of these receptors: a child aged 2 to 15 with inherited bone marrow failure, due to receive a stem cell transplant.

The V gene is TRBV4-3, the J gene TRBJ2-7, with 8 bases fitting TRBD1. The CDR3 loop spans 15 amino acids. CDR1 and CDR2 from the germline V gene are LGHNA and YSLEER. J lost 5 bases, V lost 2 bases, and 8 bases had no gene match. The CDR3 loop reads CASSQFWTGIDEQYF. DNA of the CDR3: TGCGCCAGCAGCCAATTCTGGACAGGGATCGACGAGCAGTACTTC.

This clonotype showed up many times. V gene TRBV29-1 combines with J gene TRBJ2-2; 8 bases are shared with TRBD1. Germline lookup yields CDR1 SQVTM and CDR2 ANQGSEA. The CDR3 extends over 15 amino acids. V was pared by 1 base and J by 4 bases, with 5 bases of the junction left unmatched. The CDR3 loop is CSVEARQGSTGELFF. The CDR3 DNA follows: TGCAGCGTTGAAGCAAGACAGGGGTCCACCGGGGAGCTGTTTTTT.

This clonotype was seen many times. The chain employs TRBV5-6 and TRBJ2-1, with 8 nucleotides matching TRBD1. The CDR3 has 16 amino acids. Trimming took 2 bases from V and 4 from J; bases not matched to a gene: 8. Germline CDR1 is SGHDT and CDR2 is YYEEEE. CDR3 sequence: CASSLDRDRLYNEQFF. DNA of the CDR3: TGTGCCAGCAGCTTAGACCGGGACAGGCTATACAATGAGCAGTTCTTC.

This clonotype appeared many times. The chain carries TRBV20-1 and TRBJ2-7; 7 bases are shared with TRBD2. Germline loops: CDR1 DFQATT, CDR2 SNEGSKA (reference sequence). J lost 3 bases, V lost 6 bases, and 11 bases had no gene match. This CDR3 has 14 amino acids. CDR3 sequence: CSALGGEGNYEQYF. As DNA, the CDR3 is TGCAGTGCCCTGGGCGGGGAGGGAAACTACGAGCAGTACTTC.

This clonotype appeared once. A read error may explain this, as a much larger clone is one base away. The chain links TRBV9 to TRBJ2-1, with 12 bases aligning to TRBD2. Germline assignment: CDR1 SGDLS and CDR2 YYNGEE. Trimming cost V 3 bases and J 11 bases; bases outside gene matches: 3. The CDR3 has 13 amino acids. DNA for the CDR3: TGTGCCAGCAGCGGGACTAGCGGGATGAAGCAGTTCTTC. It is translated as CASSGTSGMKQFF.

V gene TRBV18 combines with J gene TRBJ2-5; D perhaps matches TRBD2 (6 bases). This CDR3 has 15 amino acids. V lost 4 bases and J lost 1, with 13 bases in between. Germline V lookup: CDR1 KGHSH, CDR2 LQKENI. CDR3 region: CASSRLAHSQETQYF. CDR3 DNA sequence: TGTGCCAGCTCACGTCTAGCGCATAGCCAAGAGACCCAGTACTTC.

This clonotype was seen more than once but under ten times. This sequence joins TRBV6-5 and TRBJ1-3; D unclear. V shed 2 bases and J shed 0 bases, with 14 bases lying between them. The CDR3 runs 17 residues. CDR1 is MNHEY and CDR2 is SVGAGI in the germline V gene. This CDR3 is CASSYPTDWYSGNTIYF. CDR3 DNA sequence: TGTGCCAGCAGTTACCCTACGGACTGGTACTCTGGAAACACCATATATTTT.

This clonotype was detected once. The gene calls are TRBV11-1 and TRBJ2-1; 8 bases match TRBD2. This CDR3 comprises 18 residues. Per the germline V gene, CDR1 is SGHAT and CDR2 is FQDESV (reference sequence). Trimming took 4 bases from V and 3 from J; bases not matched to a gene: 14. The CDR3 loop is CASSSLESPGLGYNEQFF. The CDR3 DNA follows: TGTGCCAGCAGCTCCCTTGAGTCCCCGGGACTAGGCTACAATGAGCAGTTCTTC.

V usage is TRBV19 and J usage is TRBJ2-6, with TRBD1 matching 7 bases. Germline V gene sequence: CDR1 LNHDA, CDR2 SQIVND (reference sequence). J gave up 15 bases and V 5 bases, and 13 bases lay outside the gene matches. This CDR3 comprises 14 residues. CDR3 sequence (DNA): TGTGCCAGTAGTCGGTGGGGAGACAGGGCCGACCTGACTTTC. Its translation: CASSRWGDRADLTF.

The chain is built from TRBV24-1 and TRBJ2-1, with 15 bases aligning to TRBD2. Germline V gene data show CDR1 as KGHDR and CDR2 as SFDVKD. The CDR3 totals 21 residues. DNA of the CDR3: TGTGGGGCCAGTGATCCCACGTCCGGGACTAGCGGGGGGCCTCTTGGGAATGAGCAGTTCTTC. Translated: CGASDPTSGTSGGPLGNEQFF.

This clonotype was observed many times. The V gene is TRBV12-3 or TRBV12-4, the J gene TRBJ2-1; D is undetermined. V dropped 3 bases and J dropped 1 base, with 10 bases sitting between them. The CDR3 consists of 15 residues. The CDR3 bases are TGTGCCAGCAGTTTCGAAATAACATCCTACAATGAGCAGTTCTTC. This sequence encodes CASSFEITSYNEQFF.

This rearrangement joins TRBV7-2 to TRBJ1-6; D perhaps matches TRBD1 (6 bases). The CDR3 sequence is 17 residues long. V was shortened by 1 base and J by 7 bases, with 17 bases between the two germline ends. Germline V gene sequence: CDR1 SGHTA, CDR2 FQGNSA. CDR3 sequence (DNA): TGTGCCAGCAGCTTAGTCATACAGGGAAGCGTGAATTCACCCCTCCACTTT. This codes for CASSLVIQGSVNSPLHF. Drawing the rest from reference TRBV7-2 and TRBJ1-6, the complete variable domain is GAGVSQSPSNKVTEKGKDVELRCDPISGHTALYWYRQSLGQGLEFLIYFQGNSAPDKSGLPSDRFSAERTGGSVSTLTIQRTQQEDSAVYLCASSLVIQGSVNSPLHFGNGTRLTVT.

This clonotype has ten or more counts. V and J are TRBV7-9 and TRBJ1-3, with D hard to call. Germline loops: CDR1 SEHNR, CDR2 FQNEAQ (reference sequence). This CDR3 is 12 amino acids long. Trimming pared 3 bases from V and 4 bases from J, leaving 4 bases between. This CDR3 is CASSLQGNTIYF. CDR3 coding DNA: TGTGCCAGCAGCTTGCAGGGAAACACCATATATTTT.

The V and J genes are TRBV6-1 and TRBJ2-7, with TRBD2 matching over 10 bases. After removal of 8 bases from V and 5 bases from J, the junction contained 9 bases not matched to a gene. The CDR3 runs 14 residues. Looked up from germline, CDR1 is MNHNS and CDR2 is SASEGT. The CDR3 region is CASYQAGGPHEQYF. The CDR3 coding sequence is TGTGCCAGCTACCAAGCGGGAGGGCCCCACGAGCAGTACTTC.

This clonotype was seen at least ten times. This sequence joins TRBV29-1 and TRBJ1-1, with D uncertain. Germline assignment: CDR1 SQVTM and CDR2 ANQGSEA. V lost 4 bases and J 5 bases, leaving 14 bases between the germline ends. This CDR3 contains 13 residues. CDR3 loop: CSVAMETITEAFF. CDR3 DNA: TGCAGCGTTGCTATGGAGACAATAACTGAAGCTTTCTTT. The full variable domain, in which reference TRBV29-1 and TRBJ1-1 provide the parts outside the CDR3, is SAVISQKPSRDICQRGTSLTIQCQVDSQVTMMFWYRQQPGQSLTLIATANQGSEATYESGFVIDKFPISRPNLTFSTLTVSNMSPEDSSIYLCSVAMETITEAFFGQGTRLTVV.

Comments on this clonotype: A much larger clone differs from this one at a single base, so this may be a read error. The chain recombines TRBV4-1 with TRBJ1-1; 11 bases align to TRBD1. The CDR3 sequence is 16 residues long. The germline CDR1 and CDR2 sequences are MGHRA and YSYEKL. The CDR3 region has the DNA TGCGCCAGCAGCTATGGACAGGGGGCCGGAGGCACTGAAGCTCTCTTT. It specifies CASSYGQGAGGTEALF.

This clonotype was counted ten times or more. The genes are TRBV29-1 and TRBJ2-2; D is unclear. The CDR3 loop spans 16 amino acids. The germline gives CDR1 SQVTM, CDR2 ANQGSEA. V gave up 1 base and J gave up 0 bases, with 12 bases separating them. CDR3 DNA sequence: TGCAGCGTTGAAGGGACCGATTTTTCGAACACCGGGGAGCTGTTTTTT. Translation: CSVEGTDFSNTGELFF.

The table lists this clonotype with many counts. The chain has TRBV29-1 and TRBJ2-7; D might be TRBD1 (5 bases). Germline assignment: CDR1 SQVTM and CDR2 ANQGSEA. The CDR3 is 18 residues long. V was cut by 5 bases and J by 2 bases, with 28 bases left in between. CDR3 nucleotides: TGCAGCGTTCGGGCTAGGGGCAACCAAGCCAACGGCGCCTACGAGCAGTACTTC. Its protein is CSVRARGNQANGAYEQYF.

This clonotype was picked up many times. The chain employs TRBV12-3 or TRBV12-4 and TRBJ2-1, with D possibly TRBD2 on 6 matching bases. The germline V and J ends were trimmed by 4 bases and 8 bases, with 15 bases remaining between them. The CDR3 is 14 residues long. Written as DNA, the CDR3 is TGTGCCAGCAGTTCTCGCGGGAAAATAGATGAGCAGTTCTTC. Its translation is CASSSRGKIDEQFF.

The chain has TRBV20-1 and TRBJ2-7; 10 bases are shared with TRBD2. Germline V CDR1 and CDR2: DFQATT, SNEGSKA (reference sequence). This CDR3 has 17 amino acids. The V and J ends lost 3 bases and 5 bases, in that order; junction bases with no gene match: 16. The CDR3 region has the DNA TGCAGTGCTAGTTCGGCTAGCGGGAGTTTTGGGAGAAACGAGCAGTACTTC. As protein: CSASSASGSFGRNEQYF.

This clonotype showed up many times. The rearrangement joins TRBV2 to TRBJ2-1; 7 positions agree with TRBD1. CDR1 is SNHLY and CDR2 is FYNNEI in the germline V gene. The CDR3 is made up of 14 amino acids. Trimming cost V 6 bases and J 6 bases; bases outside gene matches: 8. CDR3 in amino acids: CASRVKGTANEQFF. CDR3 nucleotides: TGTGCCAGCAGGGTCAAGGGGACAGCCAATGAGCAGTTCTTC.

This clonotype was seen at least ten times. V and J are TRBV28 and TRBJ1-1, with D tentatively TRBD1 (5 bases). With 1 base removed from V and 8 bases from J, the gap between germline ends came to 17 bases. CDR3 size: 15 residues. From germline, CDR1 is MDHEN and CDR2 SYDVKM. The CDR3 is CASSLLGVGFREAFF. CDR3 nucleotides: TGTGCCAGCAGTTTATTGGGGGTAGGTTTCCGAGAAGCTTTCTTT.

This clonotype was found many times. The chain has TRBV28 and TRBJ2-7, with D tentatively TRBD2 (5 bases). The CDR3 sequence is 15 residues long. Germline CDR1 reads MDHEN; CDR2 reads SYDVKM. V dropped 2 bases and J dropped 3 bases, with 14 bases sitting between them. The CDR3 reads CASSLNPPGSYEQYF. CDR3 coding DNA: TGTGCCAGCAGTTTAAACCCTCCGGGGAGCTACGAGCAGTACTTC.